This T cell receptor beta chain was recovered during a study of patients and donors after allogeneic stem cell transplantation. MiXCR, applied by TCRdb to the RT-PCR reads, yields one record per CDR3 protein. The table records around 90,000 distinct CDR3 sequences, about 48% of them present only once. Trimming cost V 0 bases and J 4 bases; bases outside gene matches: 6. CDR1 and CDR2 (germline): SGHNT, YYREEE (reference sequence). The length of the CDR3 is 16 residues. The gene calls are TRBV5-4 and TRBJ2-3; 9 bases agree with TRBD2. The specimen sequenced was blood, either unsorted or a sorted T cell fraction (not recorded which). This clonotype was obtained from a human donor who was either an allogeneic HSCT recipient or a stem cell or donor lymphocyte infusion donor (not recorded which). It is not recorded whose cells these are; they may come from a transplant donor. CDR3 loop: CASSLGPGLASDTQYF. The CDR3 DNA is TGTGCCAGCAGCTTGGGGCCGGGACTAGCTTCAGATACGCAGTATTTT. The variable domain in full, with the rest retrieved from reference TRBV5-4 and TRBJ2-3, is ETGVTQSPTHLIKTRGQQVTLRCSSQSGHNTVSWYQQALGQGPQFIFQYYREEENGRGNFPPRFSGLQFPNYSSELNVNALELDDSALYLCASSLGPGLASDTQYFGPGTRLTVL.